A selection of T cell receptor beta chains follows, all from one sample in a study of OX40 agonist ivuxolimab in advanced cancers. Repertoires were generated with immunoSEQ multiplex PCR, while TCRdb's copy carries only in-frame clones and drops some. The table includes about 31,000 clones, approximately 87% detected once. Sample: CD4+ or CD8+ T cells sorted from blood, taken in a trial of the OX40 agonist ivuxolimab. The receptors originated from an adult with an advanced solid tumor such as melanoma, head and neck, liver or kidney cancer. The CDR3 runs from the conserved cysteine through the conserved F or W. Where a row states a size, it is once, few, many or the class of an expanded clone; other rows omit it.

>.|TRBV28|TRBJ1-3
CASSSPVDLNTIYF
>.|TRBV2|TRBJ2-3
CASSGMGQGTDTQYF
>once|TRBV10-3|TRBJ2-1
CAISDPGQPYNEQFF
>.|TRBV29-1|TRBJ2-7
CSSRGGAEDHYEQYF
>.|TRBV29-1|TRBJ2-1
CSVGLPLYNEQFF
>.|TRBV29-1|TRBJ2-2
CSVEEPRGTGELFF
>.|TRBV6-1|TRBJ1-3
CASSESAAEVYTIYF
>.|TRBV19|TRBJ2-5
CASSIGSEETQYF
>.|TRBV27|TRBJ2-3
CASSLGTSGRPDTQYF
>.|TRBV27|TRBJ1-2
CASSLSMTGYGYTF
>.|TRBV5-1|TRBJ1-4
CASSLLPGQGPNDEKLFF
>.|TRBV11-1|TRBJ2-7
CASSLGQGRHEQYF
>.|TRBV19|TRBJ1-3
CASSIDRPDTSSGNTIYF
>.|TRBV5-1|TRBJ2-3
CASSSSPSGRASDTQYF
>.|TRBV5-4|TRBJ2-3
CASHRLMGTDTQYF
>.|TRBV15|TRBJ1-5
CATSRGGSVQPQHF